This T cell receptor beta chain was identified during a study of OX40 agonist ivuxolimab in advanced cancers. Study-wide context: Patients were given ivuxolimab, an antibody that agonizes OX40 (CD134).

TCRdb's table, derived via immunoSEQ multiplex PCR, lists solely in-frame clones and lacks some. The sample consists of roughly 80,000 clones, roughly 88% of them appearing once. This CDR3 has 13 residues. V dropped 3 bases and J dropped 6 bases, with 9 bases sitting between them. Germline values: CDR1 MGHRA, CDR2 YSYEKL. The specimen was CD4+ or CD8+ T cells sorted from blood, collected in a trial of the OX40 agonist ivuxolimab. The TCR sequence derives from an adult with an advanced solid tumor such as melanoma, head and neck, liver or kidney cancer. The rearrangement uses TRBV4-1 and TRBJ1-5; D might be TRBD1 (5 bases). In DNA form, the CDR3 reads TGCGCCAGCAGCCACCCAGGGTCTCAGCCCCAGCATTTT. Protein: CASSHPGSQPQHF.